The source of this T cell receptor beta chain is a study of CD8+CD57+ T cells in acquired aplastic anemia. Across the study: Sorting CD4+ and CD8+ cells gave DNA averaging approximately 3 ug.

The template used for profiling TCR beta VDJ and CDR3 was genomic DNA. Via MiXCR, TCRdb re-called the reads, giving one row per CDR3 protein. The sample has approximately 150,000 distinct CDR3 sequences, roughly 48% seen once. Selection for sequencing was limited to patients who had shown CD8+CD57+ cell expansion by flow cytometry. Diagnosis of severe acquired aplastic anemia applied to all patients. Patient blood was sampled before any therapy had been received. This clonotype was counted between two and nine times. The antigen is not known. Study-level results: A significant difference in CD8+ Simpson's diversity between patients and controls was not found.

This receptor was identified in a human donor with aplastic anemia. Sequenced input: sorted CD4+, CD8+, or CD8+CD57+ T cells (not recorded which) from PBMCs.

For the CDR3, the DNA is TGTGCCAGTAGACAAAACACTGAAGCTTTCTTT. This encodes CASRQNTEAFF. The V and J genes are TRBV19 and TRBJ1-1; D remains ambiguous. The V gene lost 6 bases and the J gene lost 2 bases, with 4 bases spanning the gap. The CDR3 spans 11 residues. Per the germline V gene, CDR1 is LNHDA and CDR2 is SQIVND (reference sequence).